One TCR beta chain is described in this entry. A few counts support this clonotype. Its recognized antigen is unknown. No base quality information exists; no much larger clone differs at one position. What the treatment or condition label conveys for this sample: allogeneic hematopoietic cell transplantation with graft depleted of TCRalphabeta T cells and CD19 B cells. The transplant recipients were children given TCRalphabeta/CD19-depleted allogeneic hematopoietic cell grafts. This entry comes from a study of T-cell reconstitution after alpha-beta-depleted transplantation in children (TCRdb year 2016). For the wider study: The study quantitatively tracked T-cell immune reconstitution after TCRalphabeta/CD19-depleted allogeneic hematopoietic cell transplantation in children using TCR repertoire profiling.

The method behind the library was PCR. The sequencer listed for this sample is Illumina HiSeq 2500. To normalize quantification of the TCRbeta repertoire, the TCR libraries were built with molecular barcoding that relied on unique molecular identifiers. The public reads were quality trimmed at Q25 with fastp and then assembled into clones with MiXCR by TCRdb, keeping productive beta chains. CDR3 protein duplicates are merged, each entry listing the most common genes and DNA. This sample gives approximately 130,000 distinct CDR3 sequences in total; around a tenth of them show up just once. About 25% of the sample comes from the top ten. Via the germline V gene (reference sequence), CDR1 is DFQATT and CDR2 SNEGSKA. The cysteine opens and the phenylalanine closes a CDR3 of 14 amino acids. The kept DNA is CDR3 alone, 42 bases in frame from the first base. V is shortened by 3 bases, J by 4 bases, and the region joining them spans 16 bases.

Broader findings and caveats from the paper: Over the following months the frequencies of hyperexpanded clones went down, and after one year T-cell counts and TCRbeta diversity were mostly credited to newly produced T cells. The apparently early alphabetaT-cell count recovery about two months after transplant was reportedly dependent on only several hundred rapidly expanded clones derived from non-depleted graft cells. In some patients, the high TCRbeta diversity seen at day 60 was put down to recipient T cells and intrathymic progenitors that had survived conditioning.

Recombination connected TRBV20-1 to TRBJ2-7; possibly the D gene is TRBD2, per 6 matching bases. Here the sequenced sample was PBMCs, mostly from graft donor cells, taken 180 days after TCRalphabeta/CD19-depleted stem cell transplant. This clonotype was obtained from a girl under three years old who had a stem cell transplant for combined immunodeficiency, so the T cells may come from the graft donor. The CDR3 loop reads CSASDWRGRYEQYF. The bases read TGCAGTGCTAGTGACTGGCGGGGCCGATACGAGCAGTACTTC.